The present T cell receptor (beta chain) was sequenced within a study of OX40 agonist ivuxolimab in advanced cancers. Background on the study: Ivuxolimab is a fully human IgG2 antibody that activates OX40 (CD134). Prior checkpoint blockade (anti-PD-1, anti-PD-L1 or anti-CTLA-4) was permitted; less than 45% had it. Findings of the study overall: CD8+ T cells averaged more expanded clones than CD4+.

TCRdb keeps only in-frame clones here, not all; method: immunoSEQ multiplex PCR. Of about 27,000 clones listed, about 85% are singletons. V was shortened by 5 bases and J by 0 bases, with 14 bases between the two germline ends. The germline CDR1 and CDR2 sequences are SGHTA and FQGNSA. This CDR3 region has 15 residues. Autoimmune disease history or systemic immunosuppression barred patients. Points on this clone: Its antigen is not known.

The chain carries TRBV7-2 and TRBJ2-7, with D possibly TRBD2 on 6 matching bases. The clonotype was recovered from an adult with an advanced solid tumor such as melanoma, head and neck, liver or kidney cancer. The sequenced sample was CD4+ or CD8+ T cells sorted from blood, obtained in a trial of the OX40 agonist ivuxolimab. CDR3 amino acids: CASSAGTASSYEQYF. Here the CDR3 DNA reads TGTGCCAGCAGCGCCGGGACTGCGAGCTCCTACGAGCAGTACTTC.